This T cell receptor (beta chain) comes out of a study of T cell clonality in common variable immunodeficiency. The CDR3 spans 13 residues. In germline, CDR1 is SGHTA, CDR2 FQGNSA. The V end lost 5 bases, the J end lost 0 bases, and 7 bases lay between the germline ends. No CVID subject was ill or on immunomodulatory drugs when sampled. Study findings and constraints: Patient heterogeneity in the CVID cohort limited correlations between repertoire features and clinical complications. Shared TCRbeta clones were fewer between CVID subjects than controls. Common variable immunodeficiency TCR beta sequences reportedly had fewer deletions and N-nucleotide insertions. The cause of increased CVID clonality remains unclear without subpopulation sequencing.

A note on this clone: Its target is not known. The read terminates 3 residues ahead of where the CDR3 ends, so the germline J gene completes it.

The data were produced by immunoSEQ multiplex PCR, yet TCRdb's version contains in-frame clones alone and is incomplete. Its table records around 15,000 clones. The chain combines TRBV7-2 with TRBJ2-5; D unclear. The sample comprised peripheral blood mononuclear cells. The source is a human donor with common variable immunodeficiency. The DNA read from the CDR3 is TGTGCCAGCAGCAAACAGTACCAAGAGACC. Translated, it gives CASSKQYQET. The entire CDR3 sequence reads CASSKQYQETQYF.